A selection of T cell receptor beta chains follows, all from one sample in a study of vaccination effects on CD4 cells after COVID-19. Sequenced by immunoSEQ multiplex PCR; TCRdb stores in-frame clones only, minus some. Among about 25,000 clones listed, about 72% were seen once. No antigen is known for these receptors. The source was CD4+ T cells from PBMCs cultured with SARS-CoV-2 spike peptides, collected before COVID-19 vaccination. These receptors all stem from a human donor who had a prior SARS-CoV-2 infection. Both conserved end residues are part of each CDR3. Clone size is shown for a subset of rows, as once, few, many or a class of expanded clone.

>.|TRBJ2-7|TRBV4-3
CASSQEFRLAGAYEQYF
>.|TRBJ2-7|TRBV5-4
CASSAGQGRYEQYF
>.|TRBJ2-1|TRBV11-3
CASSLGGRVHSYNEQFF
>.|TRBJ2-6|TRBV6-5
CASSTNSGANVLTF
>few|TRBJ2-2|TRBV6-1
CASSDKYKGTGELFF
>.|TRBJ2-1|TRBV19
CASREGGLAAWDNEQFF
>.|TRBJ2-2|TRBV18
CASSPRTGPNTGELFF
>.|TRBJ1-1|TRBV14
CASSQGVGDGRKAFF
>.|TRBJ1-1|TRBV30
CAWSVSGRVNTEAFF
>.|TRBJ2-3|TRBV11-2
CASSSPTGLAVLRQYF
>.|TRBJ1-2|TRBV27
CASSSDRGVYGYTF
>.|TRBJ2-3|TRBV7-2
CASSLPTDTQYF
>few|TRBJ2-4|TRBV11-2
CATNPRGPKNIQYF
>.|TRBJ2-7|TRBV3-1/TRBV3-2
CASSPLDRDFYEQYF
>.|TRBJ1-1|TRBV11-3
CASSLGSGGTREAFF
>.|TRBJ2-1|TRBV4-3
CASSQDSRVYNEQFF
>once|TRBJ1-2|TRBV5-6
CASSLGQGHDYGYTF
>.|TRBJ1-4|TRBV29-1
CSVVAENEKLFF
>many|TRBJ2-5|TRBV5-1
CASSLEGGETQYF
>.|TRBJ2-5|TRBV4-2
CASSQERQGWETQYF
>.|TRBJ2-7|TRBV6-5
CASSYQAKGPGYEQYF
>.|TRBJ2-7|TRBV4-3
CASSQEARMFYEQYF
>.|TRBJ2-5|TRBV5-6
CASSRTRLAEETQYF
>once|TRBJ2-7|TRBV7-9
CASSLKAGDYEQYF
>.|TRBJ2-3|TRBV18
CASSPLSGSGDTQYF
>.|TRBJ2-3|TRBV5-8
CASSLRGRVDTQYF
>.|TRBJ1-1|TRBV29-1
CSVVEGGTEAFF
>.|TRBJ1-2|TRBV15
CATSNRDRGLPGYTF
>.|TRBJ2-4|TRBV11-2
CASSGRQIAKNIQYF
>many|TRBJ1-6|TRBV2
CASRRGALQPLHF
>.|TRBJ2-7|TRBV11-2
CASSLVVAGAYEQYF
>.|TRBJ2-3|TRBV4-2
CASSQADKSTDTQYF
>medium-sized|TRBJ2-7|TRBV3-1/TRBV3-2
CASSRRGGSSYEQYF
>.|TRBJ2-5|TRBV4-2
CASSQDRRGQETQYF
>few|TRBJ2-6|TRBV7-9
CASSPGTGRGANVLTF
>.|TRBJ2-1|TRBV5-4
CASSSGAGGSYNEQFF
>.|TRBJ1-5|TRBV4-2
CASSKHPGTGGSYSNQPQHF
>.|TRBJ1-3|TRBV3-1/TRBV3-2
CASSQGPPRNTIYF
>.|TRBJ2-1|TRBV4-1
CASSQIQPHRDSPYNEQFF
>.|TRBJ1-2|TRBV20-1
CSASMSGFGYTF
>.|TRBJ2-2|TRBV7-3
CASSSRGGDTGELFF
>.|TRBJ1-2|TRBV12-3/TRBV12-4
CASSPTGYYGYTF
>.|TRBJ2-1|TRBV7-6
CASSLAVTPDYNEQFF
>.|TRBJ2-1|TRBV24-1
CATSDFRSSGRGNEQFF
>.|TRBJ2-1|TRBV11-2
CASSPPGLAGDSYNEQFF
>.|TRBJ1-2|TRBV7-9
CASSPKRATLTF
>.|TRBJ2-3|TRBV6-5
CASSPISGAPDTQYF
>.|TRBJ2-7|TRBV14
CASSPLRTLYPYEQYF
>.|TRBJ2-2|TRBV7-2
CASSPTNTGELFF
>once|TRBJ1-2|TRBV6-5
CASGKTQGLIAF
>.|TRBJ2-1|TRBV5-1
CASSRGLAGSYNEQFF
>many|TRBJ1-2|TRBV11-3
CASSFRGGTGSGYTF
>.|TRBJ1-5|TRBV4-2
CASSQESLAGRDQPQHF
>few|TRBJ1-1|TRBV2
CASAGDGHTEAFF
>.|TRBJ1-5|TRBV5-1
CASSLDGSGQPQHF
>few|TRBJ1-2|TRBV3-1/TRBV3-2
CASSQDSKGWGVGYTF
>.|TRBJ2-1|TRBV3-1/TRBV3-2
CASSQGLGARSYNEQFF